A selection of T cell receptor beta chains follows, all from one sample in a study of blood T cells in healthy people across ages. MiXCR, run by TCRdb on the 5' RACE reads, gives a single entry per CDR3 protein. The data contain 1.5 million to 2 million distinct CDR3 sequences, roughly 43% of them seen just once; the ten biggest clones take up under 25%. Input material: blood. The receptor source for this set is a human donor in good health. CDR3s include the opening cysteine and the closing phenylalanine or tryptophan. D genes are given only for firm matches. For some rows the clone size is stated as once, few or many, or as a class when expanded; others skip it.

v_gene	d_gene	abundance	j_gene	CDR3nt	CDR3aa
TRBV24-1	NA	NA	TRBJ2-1	TGTGCCACCAGTGACCCGGGACGGTCCTACAATGAGCAGTTCTTC	CATSDPGRSYNEQFF
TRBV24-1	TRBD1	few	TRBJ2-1	TGTGCCACCAGTGACCTGGGACAGGGTAAGCAGTTCTTC	CATSDLGQGKQFF
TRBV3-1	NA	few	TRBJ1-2	TGTGCCAGCAGCCAAGGATTTAGGGGCTCCGGCTACACCTTC	CASSQGFRGSGYTF
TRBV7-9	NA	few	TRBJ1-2	TGTGCCAGCAGCTTAGGATCCCAAGCGGGAGACTATGGCTACACCTTC	CASSLGSQAGDYGYTF
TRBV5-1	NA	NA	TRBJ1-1	TGCGCCAGCAGCCCCACGCAGGGGAACACTGAAGCTTTCTTT	CASSPTQGNTEAFF
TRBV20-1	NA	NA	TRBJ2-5	TGCAGTGCCCTCCCCCAGACAGAAGAGACCCAGTACTTC	CSALPQTEETQYF
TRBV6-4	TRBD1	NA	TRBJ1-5	TGTGCCAGCAGGGGAGATAACGTAGGACAGGACTATAGCAATCAGCCCCAGCATTTT	CASRGDNVGQDYSNQPQHF
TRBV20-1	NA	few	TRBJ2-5	TGCAGCGTCCCTGGGGGAAGGCCGACCCAGTACTTC	CSVPGGRPTQYF
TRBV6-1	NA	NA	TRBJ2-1	TGTGCCAGCAGTGAGGCCTTGAGCTCCTACAATGAGCAGTTCTTC	CASSEALSSYNEQFF
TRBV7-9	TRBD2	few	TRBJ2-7	TGTGCCAGCAGCTCAAAACCCGGACTAGCGGGGGCCTACGAGCAGTACTTC	CASSSKPGLAGAYEQYF
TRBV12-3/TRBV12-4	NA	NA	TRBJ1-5	TGTGCCAGCAGTTTAGGAAGAAAGTATCAGCCCCAGCATTTT	CASSLGRKYQPQHF
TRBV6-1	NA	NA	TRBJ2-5	TGTGCCAGCAGAAGAGAGAGGGCTGAGACCCAGTACTTC	CASRRERAETQYF
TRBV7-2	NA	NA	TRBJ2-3	TGTGCCAGCACTATTGTCACAGATACGCAGTATTTT	CASTIVTDTQYF
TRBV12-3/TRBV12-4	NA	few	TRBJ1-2	TGTGCCAGCTCGGCAGCACTCTATGGCTACACCTTC	CASSAALYGYTF
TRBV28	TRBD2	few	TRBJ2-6	TGTGCCAGCAGAGCGGGGGTTACCTCTGGGGCCAACGTCCTGACTTTC	CASRAGVTSGANVLTF
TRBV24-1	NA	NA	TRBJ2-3	TGTGCCACCAGTGATGCGACCGGGGGAGAACCCACAGATACGCAGTATTTT	CATSDATGGEPTDTQYF
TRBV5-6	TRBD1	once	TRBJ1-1	TGTGCCAGCAGCCGGAGAGGGACAGGGACGTCGAACACTGAAGCTTTCTTT	CASSRRGTGTSNTEAFF
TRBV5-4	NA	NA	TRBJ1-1	TGTGCCAGCAGCCACTCCCCCACTGAAGCTTTCTTT	CASSHSPTEAFF
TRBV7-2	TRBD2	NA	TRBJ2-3	TGTGCCAGCAGCTCTGGACTAGCGGGGGGTTATACGCAGTATTTT	CASSSGLAGGYTQYF
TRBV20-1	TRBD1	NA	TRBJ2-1	TGCAGTGCTAGAGATCATATAATTCGTGCCGGGACAGGGCGGAATGAGCAGTTCTTC	CSARDHIIRAGTGRNEQFF
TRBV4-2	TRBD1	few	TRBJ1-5	TGTGCCAGCAGCCAAGGGGACAGGGTACGCAATCAGCCCCAGCATTTT	CASSQGDRVRNQPQHF
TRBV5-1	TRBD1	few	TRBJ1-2	TGCGCCAGCAGCCAATTGGAAAAGGGACAGACTGGGGGCTACACCTTC	CASSQLEKGQTGGYTF
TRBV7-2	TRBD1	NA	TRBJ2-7	TGTGCCAGCAGCGTAAGGACAGGGTGGAACTACGAGCAGTACTTC	CASSVRTGWNYEQYF
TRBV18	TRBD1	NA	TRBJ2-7	TGTGCCAGCTTACCTGTGACAGGGTTCTACGAGCAGTACTTC	CASLPVTGFYEQYF
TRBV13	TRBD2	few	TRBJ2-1	TGTGCCAGCAGCCGACCCGGGACTAGCGGGGGGACCTACAATGAGCAGTTCTTC	CASSRPGTSGGTYNEQFF
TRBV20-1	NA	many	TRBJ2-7	TGCAGTGCTAGAGATATTCGTCATTGGGGTCTAGACGAGCAGTACTTC	CSARDIRHWGLDEQYF
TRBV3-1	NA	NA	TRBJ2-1	TGTGCCAGCAGCCAAGTGGGAAGGGTGGATGAGCCGTTCTTC	CASSQVGRVDEPFF
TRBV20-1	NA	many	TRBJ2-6	TGCAGTGCTAGTGGGGGGAAGTCCGTTTCTGGGGCCAACGTCCTGACTTTC	CSASGGKSVSGANVLTF
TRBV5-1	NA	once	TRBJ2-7	TGCGCCAGCAGCTTCTCGAGGGGTTTCTCCTACGAGCAGTACTTC	CASSFSRGFSYEQYF
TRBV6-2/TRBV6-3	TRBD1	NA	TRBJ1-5	TGTGCCAGCAGTTACCCAGGGGGCTTTAGCAATCAGCCCCGGCATTTT	CASSYPGGFSNQPRHF
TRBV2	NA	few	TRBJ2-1	TGTGCCAGCAGTGAAGGACCCGAGAGAGGCTACAATGAGCAGTTCTTC	CASSEGPERGYNEQFF
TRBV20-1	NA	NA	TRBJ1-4	TGCAGTGCTAGAGCGGATGTATTAGCTGAAAAACTGTTTTTT	CSARADVLAEKLFF
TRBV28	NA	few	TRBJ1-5	TGTGCCAGCAGTCAAAGGACAAGGATACTTATAGCCCAGCATTTT	CASSQRTRILIAQHF
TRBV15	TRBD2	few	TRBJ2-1	TGTGCCACCAGCAGAGAATTGTCAGCGGGGGGAACCTACAATGAGCAGTTCTTC	CATSRELSAGGTYNEQFF
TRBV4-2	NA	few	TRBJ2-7	TGTGCCAGCAGCCAAGGGCGAGAGGTTTGCGGCGAGCAGTACTTC	CASSQGREVCGEQYF
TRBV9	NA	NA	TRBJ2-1	TGTGCCAGCAGCGTAGGTTACCCGGATGAGCAGTTCTTC	CASSVGYPDEQFF
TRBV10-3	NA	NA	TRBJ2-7	TGTGTCATCAGTGAGTCAGGGTTGGAGCAGTACTTC	CVISESGLEQYF
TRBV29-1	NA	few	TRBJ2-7	TGCAGCGTTGAACTCTTCTACGAGCAGTACTTC	CSVELFYEQYF
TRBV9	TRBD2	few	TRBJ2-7	TGTGCCAGCAGCCCCCAAGCTAGCGGGGCCTCCTACGAGCAGTACTTC	CASSPQASGASYEQYF
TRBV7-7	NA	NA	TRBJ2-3	TGTGCCACCGGAGAAGATACGCAGTATTTT	CATGEDTQYF
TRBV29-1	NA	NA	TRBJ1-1	TGCAGCGTTCGACGCACGGGAACTGAAGCTTTCTTT	CSVRRTGTEAFF